The TCR beta chain described here comes from a study of blood T cell repertoires in COVID-19. About the study: The study drew acute and convalescent COVID-19 samples from the United States, Italy and Spain.

Original handling: Estimated nucleated cell counts came from reference gene primer amplification. TCRdb's table, derived via immunoSEQ multiplex PCR, lists solely in-frame clones and lacks some. That table supplies the V and J calls and clone size; D and trimming were determined from the DNA. The sample holds roughly 520,000 clones; 88% are singletons and the top ten take approximately 2%. Individuals drawn from under 30 US areas were roughly 18 to 95 years old. All recovered Cohort 3 donors got two negative PCRs, got clearance, or saw symptom resolution. Germline-derived CDR1 and CDR2 are LGHNA and YSLEER. CDR3 length: 15 amino acids. V shed 1 base, J shed 4 bases, and the junction held 4 bases outside the gene matches.

The chain has TRBV4-3 and TRBJ2-3; 8 bases fit TRBD2. The receptor was derived from a woman aged 35 to 49 who had recovered from COVID-19. Sequencing was done on a sample of PBMCs or T cells enriched from blood (not recorded which). In DNA, the CDR3 is TGCGCCAGCAGCCAAGCCGGGAGGGATTCAGATACGCAGTATTTT. This translates into CASSQAGRDSDTQYF.